Detailed here is one TCR beta chain. Its antigen is undetermined. The data were produced by immunoSEQ multiplex PCR, yet TCRdb's version contains in-frame clones alone and is incomplete. The data show around 100,000 clones, around four fifths seen once. Per germline, CDR1 SGHTA and CDR2 FQGNSA. This CDR3 contains 15 residues. V was pared by 5 bases and J by 11 bases, with 22 bases between. The data stem from a study of T cell clones after liver transplantation. Across the whole study: Blood was drawn pre-transplant, before withdrawal, and after full or failed withdrawal. Study results and caveats: A larger donor-reactive than third-party decline suggested partial antigen-specific deletion. These preliminary findings come from unstandardized post-transplant sampling times.

The origin of this receptor is a human patient who received a liver transplant. Some T cells may be the graft donor's. The specimen was CD4+ T cells from blood, collected roughly 50 months after liver transplant. This chain joins TRBV7-2 and TRBJ1-5, with D possibly matching TRBD1 (6 bases). The CDR3 here is CASSPRTDPGVAQHF. In DNA, the CDR3 is TGTGCCAGCAGCCCTCGGACAGACCCCGGGGTGGCCCAGCATTTT.